This is a list of T cell receptor beta chains from one sample in a study of blood T cells in healthy people across ages. TCRdb re-derived calls from the 5' RACE reads in MiXCR, one entry per CDR3 protein. The sample has about 1,500,000 distinct CDR3 sequences; roughly 27% are singletons. Specimen: blood. The receptors shown here come from a woman in her twenties or thirties in good health. The CDR3 runs from the conserved cysteine through the conserved F or W.

v_call	j_call	cdr3_aa
TRBV6-5	TRBJ1-5	CASSYSMGFNQPQHF
TRBV10-3	TRBJ2-5	CAISESSVETQYF
TRBV20-1	TRBJ1-1	CSASKNTEAFF
TRBV12-3/TRBV12-4	TRBJ2-3	CASSPVGQGTQYF
TRBV12-3/TRBV12-4	TRBJ1-4	CASSPRGGANEKLFF
TRBV6-5	TRBJ2-7	CASSYSMDYEQYF
TRBV11-2	TRBJ1-1	CASSLEMETEAFF
TRBV10-3	TRBJ2-1	CAISELGEGEQFF
TRBV6-5	TRBJ1-2	CASSDRAQDYGYTF
TRBV5-5	TRBJ2-1	CASSLRLAGVFDNEQFF
TRBV10-3	TRBJ1-1	CAAGSANTEAFF
TRBV9	TRBJ2-3	CASSVTAGGSTDTQYF
TRBV7-2	TRBJ1-3	CASSLWGEGNTIYF
TRBV27	TRBJ2-1	CASKNWANNEQFF
TRBV7-2	TRBJ2-1	CASSLTPDRVNEQFF
TRBV3-1	TRBJ1-1	CASSQVLGMNTEAFF
TRBV12-3/TRBV12-4	TRBJ2-7	CASSTARTRTGEQYF
TRBV5-1	TRBJ1-1	CASTGGAGTEAFF
TRBV11-3	TRBJ2-1	CASSYGAGGASEQFF
TRBV29-1	TRBJ2-1	CSVDLRASGNEQFF
TRBV6-5	TRBJ1-1	CASSYSTGPTEAFF
TRBV5-5	TRBJ1-5	CASSLRGYNQPRHF
TRBV7-9	TRBJ2-7	CASSNWRGKDEQYF
TRBV29-1	TRBJ2-1	CSVVSGPVAVYEQFF
TRBV6-5	TRBJ2-7	CASRTATGSSYEQYF
TRBV5-1	TRBJ2-3	CASNLAGDGVDTQYF
TRBV12-3/TRBV12-4	TRBJ2-3	CASRQVTSGGDTQYF
TRBV29-1	-	CSVEERTGGYEQYF
TRBV2	TRBJ2-7	CASKQGASYEQYF
TRBV12-3/TRBV12-4	TRBJ2-5	CASSTQGGSNEQYF
TRBV20-1	TRBJ2-7	CSAGDPRQEPEQYF
TRBV20-1	TRBJ2-5	CSAPAFSSGRGETQYF
TRBV11-2	TRBJ2-7	CASSLVGGGDEQYF
TRBV9	TRBJ1-4	CASSVEGVTNEKRFF
TRBV6-2/TRBV6-3	TRBJ2-1	CASSYSSRREGSYNEQFF
TRBV9	TRBJ2-1	CASSVASVGGYYNEQFF
TRBV29-1	TRBJ1-1	CSGGRRGDTEAFF
TRBV7-3	TRBJ1-5	CAGSSRTGLSNQPQHF
TRBV5-5	TRBJ2-7	CASSAPGQYTEQYF
TRBV5-1	TRBJ2-5	CASRPQRGQETQYF
TRBV11-2	TRBJ2-1	CASSPPERRGYNEQFF
TRBV5-5	TRBJ2-7	CASSFYVSYEQYF